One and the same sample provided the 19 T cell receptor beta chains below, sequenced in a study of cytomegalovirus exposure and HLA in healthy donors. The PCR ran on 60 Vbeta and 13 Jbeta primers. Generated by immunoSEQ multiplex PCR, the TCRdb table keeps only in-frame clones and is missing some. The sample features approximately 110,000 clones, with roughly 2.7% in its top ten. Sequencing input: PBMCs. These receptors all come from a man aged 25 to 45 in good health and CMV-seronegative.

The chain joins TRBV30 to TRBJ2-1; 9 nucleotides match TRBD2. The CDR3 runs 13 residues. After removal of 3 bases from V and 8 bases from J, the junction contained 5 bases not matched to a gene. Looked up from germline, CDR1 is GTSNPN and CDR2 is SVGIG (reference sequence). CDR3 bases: TGTGCCTGGAGGGCTAGCGGGACCCATGAGCAGTTCTTC. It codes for CAWRASGTHEQFF.

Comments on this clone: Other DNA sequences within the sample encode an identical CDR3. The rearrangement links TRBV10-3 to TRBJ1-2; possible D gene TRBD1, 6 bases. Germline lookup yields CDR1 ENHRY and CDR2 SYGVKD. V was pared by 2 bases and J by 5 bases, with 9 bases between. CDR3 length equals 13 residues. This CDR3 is CAISERGLYGYTF. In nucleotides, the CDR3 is TGTGCCATCAGTGAGAGGGGGTTATATGGCTACACCTTC.

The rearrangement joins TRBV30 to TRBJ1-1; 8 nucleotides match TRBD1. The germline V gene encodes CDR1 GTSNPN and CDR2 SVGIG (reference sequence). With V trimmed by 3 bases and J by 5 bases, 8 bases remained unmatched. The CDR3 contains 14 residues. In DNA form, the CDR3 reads TGTGCCTGGAGGGACGGGACAGGAGAAACTGAAGCTTTCTTT. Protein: CAWRDGTGETEAFF.

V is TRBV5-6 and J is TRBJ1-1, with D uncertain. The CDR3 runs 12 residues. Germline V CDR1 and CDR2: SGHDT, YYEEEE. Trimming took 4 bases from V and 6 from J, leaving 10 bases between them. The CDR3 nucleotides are TGTGCCAGCAGCCCCCGAGCCTCTGAAGCTTTCTTT. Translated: CASSPRASEAFF.

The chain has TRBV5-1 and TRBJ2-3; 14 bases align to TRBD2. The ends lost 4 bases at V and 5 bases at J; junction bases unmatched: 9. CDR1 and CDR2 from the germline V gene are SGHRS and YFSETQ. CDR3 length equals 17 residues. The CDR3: CASSHTGLAGEGDTQYF. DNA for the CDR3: TGCGCCAGCAGCCATACGGGACTAGCGGGAGAGGGAGATACGCAGTATTTT.

CDR3 in DNA: TGTGCCAGCAGTGAAGCCTCGCAGGGCCAAGAGACCCAGTACTTC. This codes for CASSEASQGQETQYF. This chain connects TRBV2 to TRBJ2-5; D perhaps matches TRBD1 (5 bases). The CDR3 is made up of 15 amino acids. V lost 0 bases and J lost 1, with 9 bases in between. From germline, CDR1 is SNHLY and CDR2 FYNNEI.

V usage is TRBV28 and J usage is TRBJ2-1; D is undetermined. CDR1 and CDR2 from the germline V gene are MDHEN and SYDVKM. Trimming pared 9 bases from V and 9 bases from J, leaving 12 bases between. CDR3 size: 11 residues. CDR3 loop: CASFTGGEQFF. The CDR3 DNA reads TGTGCCAGTTTCACCGGTGGTGAGCAGTTCTTC.

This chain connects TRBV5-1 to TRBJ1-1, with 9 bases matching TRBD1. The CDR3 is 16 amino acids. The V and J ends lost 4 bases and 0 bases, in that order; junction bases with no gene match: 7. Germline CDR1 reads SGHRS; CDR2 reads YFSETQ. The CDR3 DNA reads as TGCGCCAGCAGCCCGGACAGGGGAGGTATGAACACTGAAGCTTTCTTT. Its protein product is CASSPDRGGMNTEAFF.

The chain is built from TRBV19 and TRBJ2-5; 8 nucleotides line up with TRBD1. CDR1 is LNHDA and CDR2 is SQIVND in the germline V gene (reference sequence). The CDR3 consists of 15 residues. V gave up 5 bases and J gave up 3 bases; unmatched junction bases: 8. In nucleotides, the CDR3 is TGTGCCAGTAGTGAGGACAGGGCGGCTGAAGAGACCCAGTACTTC. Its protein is CASSEDRAAEETQYF.

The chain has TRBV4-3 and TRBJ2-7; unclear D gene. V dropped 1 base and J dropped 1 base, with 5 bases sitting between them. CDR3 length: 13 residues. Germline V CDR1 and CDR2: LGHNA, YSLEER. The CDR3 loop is CASSQGLSYEQYF. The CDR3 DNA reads TGCGCCAGCAGCCAAGGGCTGTCCTACGAGCAGTACTTC.

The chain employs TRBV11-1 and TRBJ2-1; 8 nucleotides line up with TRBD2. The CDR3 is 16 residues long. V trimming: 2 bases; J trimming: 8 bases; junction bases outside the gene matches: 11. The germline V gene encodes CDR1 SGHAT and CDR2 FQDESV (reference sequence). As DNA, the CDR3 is TGTGCCAGCAGCTTAAGGGAACCGGGGGGGTACCATGAGCAGTTCTTC. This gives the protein CASSLREPGGYHEQFF.

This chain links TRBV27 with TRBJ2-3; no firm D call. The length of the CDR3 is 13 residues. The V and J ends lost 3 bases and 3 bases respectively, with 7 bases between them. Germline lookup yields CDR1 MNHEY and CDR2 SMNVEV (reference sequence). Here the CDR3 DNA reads TGTGCCAGCAGTTTCCTCCGTACAGATACGCAGTATTTT. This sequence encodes CASSFLRTDTQYF.

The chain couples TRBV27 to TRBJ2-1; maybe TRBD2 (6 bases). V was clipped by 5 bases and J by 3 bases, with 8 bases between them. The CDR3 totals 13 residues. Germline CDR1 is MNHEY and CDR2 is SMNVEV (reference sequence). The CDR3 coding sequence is TGTGCCAGCAGTATTAGCGGCTACAATGAGCAGTTCTTC. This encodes CASSISGYNEQFF.

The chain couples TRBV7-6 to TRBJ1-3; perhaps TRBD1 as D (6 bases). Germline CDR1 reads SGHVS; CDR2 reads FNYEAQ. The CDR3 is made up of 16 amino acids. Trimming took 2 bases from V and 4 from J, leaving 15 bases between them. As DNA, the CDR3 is TGTGCCAGCAGCTTATGGGGGCTCCTAGGAGGAAACACCATATATTTT. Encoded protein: CASSLWGLLGGNTIYF.

The DNA of the CDR3 is TGTGCCAGCAGCCGCCGGACAGTTAGCACAGATACGCAGTATTTT. Translating gives CASSRRTVSTDTQYF. This chain uses TRBV14 with TRBJ2-3; D might be TRBD1 (6 bases). Trimming took 4 bases from V and 0 from J, leaving 11 bases between them. CDR3 size: 15 residues. Germline V gene sequence: CDR1 SGHDN, CDR2 FVKESK. The full variable domain, in which reference TRBV14 and TRBJ2-3 provide the parts outside the CDR3, is EAGVTQFPSHSVIEKGQTVTLRCDPISGHDNLYWYRRVMGKEIKFLLHFVKESKQDESGMPNNRFLAERTGGTYSTLKVQPAELEDSGVYFCASSRRTVSTDTQYFGPGTRLTVL.

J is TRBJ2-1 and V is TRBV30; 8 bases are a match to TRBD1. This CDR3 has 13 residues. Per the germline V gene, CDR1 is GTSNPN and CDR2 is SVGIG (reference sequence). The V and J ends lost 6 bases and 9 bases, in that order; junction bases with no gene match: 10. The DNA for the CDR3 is TGTGCCTGCCTGACAGGGGCTGGGATTGAGCAGTTCTTC. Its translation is CACLTGAGIEQFF.

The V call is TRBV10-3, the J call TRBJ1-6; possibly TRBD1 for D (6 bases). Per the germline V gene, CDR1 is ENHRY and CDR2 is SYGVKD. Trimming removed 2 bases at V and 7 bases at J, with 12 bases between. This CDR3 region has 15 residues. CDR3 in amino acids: CAISEGGTSNSPLHF. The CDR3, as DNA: TGTGCCATCAGTGAGGGTGGGACAAGCAATTCACCCCTCCACTTT.

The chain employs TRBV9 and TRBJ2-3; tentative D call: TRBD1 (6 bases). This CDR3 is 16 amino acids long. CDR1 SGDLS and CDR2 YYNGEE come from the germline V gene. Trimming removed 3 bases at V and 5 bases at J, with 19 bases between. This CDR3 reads CASSADLDQGKDTQYF. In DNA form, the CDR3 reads TGTGCCAGCAGCGCTGATCTCGACCAGGGGAAAGATACGCAGTATTTT.

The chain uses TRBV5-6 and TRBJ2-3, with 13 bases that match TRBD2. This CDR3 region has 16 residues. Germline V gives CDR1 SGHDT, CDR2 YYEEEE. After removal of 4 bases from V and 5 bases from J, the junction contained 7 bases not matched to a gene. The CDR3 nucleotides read TGTGCCAGCAGCAAACTAGCGGGAGGGCCGGGAGATACGCAGTATTTT. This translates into CASSKLAGGPGDTQYF.